The rows below give T cell receptor beta chains drawn from one sample of a study of blood T cell repertoires in COVID-19. Clones were read by immunoSEQ multiplex PCR, and TCRdb kept only the in-frame ones, dropping some. The sample consists of over 70,000 clones, 80% to 95% of them appearing once. The sample consisted of peripheral blood. These receptors all stem from a man aged 18 to 30 with COVID-19, enrolled during active disease. CDR3s include the opening cysteine and the closing phenylalanine or tryptophan. The D gene is left open where the match is weak. Expanded clones get a size class; other rows say once, few or many, or leave the size out.

clone size: -; J gene: TRBJ2-7; V gene: TRBV27; D gene: -; CDR3 length: 13; CDR3 DNA: TGTGCCAGCTTGGGAGGTTCGGGGGACGAGCAGTACTTC; CDR3 protein: CASLGGSGDEQYF
clone size: -; J gene: TRBJ2-7; V gene: TRBV7-8; D gene: TRBD2; CDR3 length: 16; CDR3 DNA: TGTGCCAGCAGCTTAAGGGTTAGCGGGAGAAGCAACGAGCAGTACTTC; CDR3 protein: CASSLRVSGRSNEQYF
clone size: -; J gene: TRBJ2-5; V gene: TRBV19; D gene: -; CDR3 length: 14; CDR3 DNA: TGTGCCAGTAGTGGGGCCGGTGGCCAAGAGACCCAGTACTTC; CDR3 protein: CASSGAGGQETQYF
clone size: -; J gene: TRBJ1-5; V gene: TRBV28; D gene: TRBD1; CDR3 length: 16; CDR3 DNA: TGTGCCAGCAGTTTCCCCCGACAGGGCTCCCGGCAGCCCCAGCATTTT; CDR3 protein: CASSFPRQGSRQPQHF
clone size: -; J gene: TRBJ1-2; V gene: TRBV7-9; D gene: -; CDR3 length: 15; CDR3 DNA: TGTGCCAGCTCCTTAGTAGGGGGGGAAAACTATGGCTACACCTTC; CDR3 protein: CASSLVGGENYGYTF
clone size: -; J gene: TRBJ1-6; V gene: TRBV28; D gene: TRBD1; CDR3 length: 16; CDR3 DNA: TGTGCCAGCAGTCCCCGGACAGGGCGATATAATTCACCCCTCCACTTT; CDR3 protein: CASSPRTGRYNSPLHF
clone size: -; J gene: TRBJ2-7; V gene: TRBV3-1/TRBV3-2; D gene: TRBD1; CDR3 length: 15; CDR3 DNA: TGTGCCAGCAGCAGCCGGGACAGGGCCTCCTACGAGCAGTACTTC; CDR3 protein: CASSSRDRASYEQYF
clone size: -; J gene: TRBJ2-2; V gene: TRBV7-6; D gene: -; CDR3 length: 14; CDR3 DNA: TGTGCCAGCAGCCCCGGACAGAACACCGGGGAGCTGTTTTTT; CDR3 protein: CASSPGQNTGELFF
clone size: -; J gene: TRBJ1-1; V gene: TRBV7-8; D gene: -; CDR3 length: 14; CDR3 DNA: TGTGCCAGCAGCTTAGCCACAGGGAACACTGAAGCTTTCTTT; CDR3 protein: CASSLATGNTEAFF
clone size: once; J gene: TRBJ1-6; V gene: TRBV7-9; D gene: TRBD1; CDR3 length: 14; CDR3 DNA: TGTGCCAGCAGCTTAGAAGGGGGCGATTCACCCCTCCACTTT; CDR3 protein: CASSLEGGDSPLHF
clone size: -; J gene: TRBJ2-7; V gene: TRBV7-8; D gene: -; CDR3 length: 18; CDR3 DNA: TGTGCCAGCAGCTTAGCTAGGAGAGGACTCCAAAGAATTTACGAGCAGTACTTC; CDR3 protein: CASSLARRGLQRIYEQYF
clone size: -; J gene: TRBJ2-5; V gene: TRBV6-4; D gene: TRBD2; CDR3 length: 13; CDR3 DNA: TGTGCCAGCAGCGAGCGGGAATGGGAGACCCAGTACTTC; CDR3 protein: CASSEREWETQYF
clone size: -; J gene: TRBJ2-1; V gene: TRBV29-1; D gene: -; CDR3 length: 12; CDR3 DNA: TGCAGCGTTGTTCGGGTGATGAATGAGCAGTTCTTC; CDR3 protein: CSVVRVMNEQFF
clone size: -; J gene: TRBJ1-5; V gene: TRBV5-4; D gene: -; CDR3 length: 14; CDR3 DNA: TGTGCCAGCAGCTTGGCAGGGAGCAATCAGCCCCAGCATTTT; CDR3 protein: CASSLAGSNQPQHF
clone size: few; J gene: TRBJ2-5; V gene: TRBV7-2; D gene: TRBD1; CDR3 length: 16; CDR3 DNA: TGTGCCAGCAGCCGGACAGGGGTTCGGTACCAAGAGACCCAGTACTTC; CDR3 protein: CASSRTGVRYQETQYF
clone size: -; J gene: TRBJ2-7; V gene: TRBV6-5; D gene: -; CDR3 length: 14; CDR3 DNA: TGTGCCAGCAGTTACTCGGTCCTAGCGTACGAGCAGTACTTC; CDR3 protein: CASSYSVLAYEQYF
clone size: -; J gene: TRBJ1-2; V gene: TRBV29-1; D gene: TRBD1; CDR3 length: 13; CDR3 DNA: TGCAGCGTACCCTCGGGACAGGGCTATGGCTACACCTTC; CDR3 protein: CSVPSGQGYGYTF
clone size: -; J gene: TRBJ1-2; V gene: TRBV5-1; D gene: TRBD1; CDR3 length: 14; CDR3 DNA: TGCGCCAGCAGCTCGAGCTACAGGGGCCAAGGCTACACCTTC; CDR3 protein: CASSSSYRGQGYTF
clone size: -; J gene: TRBJ2-7; V gene: TRBV4-1; D gene: -; CDR3 length: 16; CDR3 DNA: TGCGCCAGCAGCCGCGAAAACAGGTACAGGGAAAGAGAGCAGTACTTC; CDR3 protein: CASSRENRYREREQYF
clone size: -; J gene: TRBJ2-4; V gene: TRBV10-2; D gene: -; CDR3 length: 13; CDR3 DNA: TGCGCCAGCATGGAAGGGCGGGCGTACATTCAGTACTTC; CDR3 protein: CASMEGRAYIQYF
clone size: -; J gene: TRBJ2-5; V gene: TRBV5-1; D gene: -; CDR3 length: 14; CDR3 DNA: TGCGCCAGCAGCTTGATTATCAGGGAAGAGACCCAGTACTTC; CDR3 protein: CASSLIIREETQYF
clone size: -; J gene: TRBJ1-5; V gene: TRBV6-6; D gene: TRBD1; CDR3 length: 14; CDR3 DNA: TGTGCCAGCCGACAGGGGAATAGCAATCAGCCCCAGCATTTT; CDR3 protein: CASRQGNSNQPQHF
clone size: -; J gene: TRBJ2-2; V gene: TRBV28; D gene: -; CDR3 length: 17; CDR3 DNA: TGTGCCAGCAGTCCCAGACCAGGGGTCCCGAACACCGGGGAGCTGTTTTTT; CDR3 protein: CASSPRPGVPNTGELFF
clone size: -; J gene: TRBJ2-7; V gene: TRBV28; D gene: -; CDR3 length: 13; CDR3 DNA: TGTGCCAGCAGTTTAACGGGGACCTACGAGCAGTACTTC; CDR3 protein: CASSLTGTYEQYF
clone size: -; J gene: TRBJ2-5; V gene: TRBV5-1; D gene: -; CDR3 length: 14; CDR3 DNA: TGCGCCAGCAGCTTGGCAGGGATTGGGGAGACCCAGTACTTC; CDR3 protein: CASSLAGIGETQYF
clone size: -; J gene: TRBJ2-1; V gene: TRBV2; D gene: -; CDR3 length: 14; CDR3 DNA: TGTGCCAGCAGTGCCCAATCGAGTTACAATGAGCAGTTCTTC; CDR3 protein: CASSAQSSYNEQFF
clone size: -; J gene: TRBJ2-2; V gene: TRBV6-5; D gene: -; CDR3 length: 13; CDR3 DNA: TGTGCCAGCAGTTATAGTGCGCTCGGGGAGCTGTTTTTT; CDR3 protein: CASSYSALGELFF
clone size: once; J gene: TRBJ1-5; V gene: TRBV11-2; D gene: -; CDR3 length: 13; CDR3 DNA: TGTGCCAGCAGCGAGGGTAGCAATCAGCCCCAGCATTTT; CDR3 protein: CASSEGSNQPQHF
clone size: few; J gene: TRBJ2-1; V gene: TRBV5-6; D gene: -; CDR3 length: 13; CDR3 DNA: TGTGCCAGCAGCTTCGGCTCCTACAATGAGCAGTTCTTC; CDR3 protein: CASSFGSYNEQFF
clone size: -; J gene: TRBJ2-1; V gene: TRBV6-2/TRBV6-3; D gene: -; CDR3 length: 12; CDR3 DNA: TGTGCCAGCAGTTACTCATTCGGTGAGCAGTTCTTC; CDR3 protein: CASSYSFGEQFF
clone size: -; J gene: TRBJ2-2; V gene: TRBV28; D gene: -; CDR3 length: 18; CDR3 DNA: TGTGCCAGCAGTTTTAAGCGGTCCCGAACAGCGAACACCGGGGAGCTGTTTTTT; CDR3 protein: CASSFKRSRTANTGELFF
clone size: -; J gene: TRBJ1-1; V gene: TRBV5-1; D gene: -; CDR3 length: 14; CDR3 DNA: TGCGCCAGCAGCTTGGCGGGAAGGAACACTGAAGCTTTCTTT; CDR3 protein: CASSLAGRNTEAFF
clone size: -; J gene: TRBJ1-1; V gene: TRBV28; D gene: -; CDR3 length: 12; CDR3 DNA: TGTGCCAGCAGTTTTGCGTTCACTGAAGCTTTCTTT; CDR3 protein: CASSFAFTEAFF
clone size: once; J gene: TRBJ1-5; V gene: TRBV27; D gene: TRBD1; CDR3 length: 17; CDR3 DNA: TGTGCCAGCAGTCGAACTCCTACAGGGGCCCGGAATCGGCCCCAGCATTTT; CDR3 protein: CASSRTPTGARNRPQHF
clone size: -; J gene: TRBJ2-3; V gene: TRBV7-8; D gene: TRBD2; CDR3 length: 18; CDR3 DNA: TGTGCCAGCAGACCTAGAATACGGGGGGGCGGGAGGCGAGATACGCAGTATTTT; CDR3 protein: CASRPRIRGGGRRDTQYF
clone size: -; J gene: TRBJ1-1; V gene: TRBV28; D gene: -; CDR3 length: 14; CDR3 DNA: TGTGCCAGCAGCTGGTGGGAGACGAACACTGAAGCTTTCTTT; CDR3 protein: CASSWWETNTEAFF
clone size: -; J gene: TRBJ1-2; V gene: TRBV6-5; D gene: -; CDR3 length: 11; CDR3 DNA: TGTGCCAGCAGTTATGCGGGTGGCTACACCTTC; CDR3 protein: CASSYAGGYTF
clone size: -; J gene: TRBJ1-5; V gene: TRBV28; D gene: -; CDR3 length: 14; CDR3 DNA: TGTGCCAGCAGCTCACGGGGGAATATACAGCCCCAGCATTTT; CDR3 protein: CASSSRGNIQPQHF
clone size: -; J gene: TRBJ2-2; V gene: TRBV9; D gene: -; CDR3 length: 14; CDR3 DNA: TGTGCCAGCAGCGTACAGGCCACCACCGGGGAGCTGTTTTTT; CDR3 protein: CASSVQATTGELFF
clone size: -; J gene: TRBJ2-3; V gene: TRBV27; D gene: -; CDR3 length: 13; CDR3 DNA: TGTGCCAGCCACCCCCGCCGGTGGGATACGCAGTATTTT; CDR3 protein: CASHPRRWDTQYF
clone size: -; J gene: TRBJ2-7; V gene: TRBV9; D gene: TRBD2; CDR3 length: 16; CDR3 DNA: TGTGCCAGCAGCCCCGATACTAGCGGTAAATTCTACGAGCAGTACTTC; CDR3 protein: CASSPDTSGKFYEQYF
clone size: once; J gene: TRBJ2-3; V gene: TRBV6-4; D gene: TRBD2; CDR3 length: 13; CDR3 DNA: TGTGCCAGCAGCGGGAGGGCCACAGATACGCAGTATTTT; CDR3 protein: CASSGRATDTQYF
clone size: -; J gene: TRBJ1-2; V gene: TRBV27; D gene: -; CDR3 length: 13; CDR3 DNA: TGTGCCAGCAGTTTGGCCAGAAACTATGGCTACACCTTC; CDR3 protein: CASSLARNYGYTF
clone size: -; J gene: TRBJ1-4; V gene: TRBV29-1; D gene: TRBD1; CDR3 length: 13; CDR3 DNA: TGCAGCGTTGAGTTGGGACAGGGTGAAAAACTGTTTTTT; CDR3 protein: CSVELGQGEKLFF
clone size: -; J gene: TRBJ2-5; V gene: TRBV14; D gene: -; CDR3 length: 16; CDR3 DNA: TGTGCCAGCAGCCAAGCTAAAGGTCGTGGAGTAGAGACCCAGTACTTC; CDR3 protein: CASSQAKGRGVETQYF
clone size: -; J gene: TRBJ1-3; V gene: TRBV9; D gene: TRBD1; CDR3 length: 20; CDR3 DNA: TGTGCCAGCAGCTTACGTACTTCTCCAGGACAGGGGGCTTCTGGAAACACCATATATTTT; CDR3 protein: CASSLRTSPGQGASGNTIYF
clone size: once; J gene: TRBJ2-7; V gene: TRBV4-3; D gene: -; CDR3 length: 16; CDR3 DNA: TGCGCCAGCAGCCAAGAGGCCCGGACACCGACCTACGAGCAGTACTTC; CDR3 protein: CASSQEARTPTYEQYF
clone size: -; J gene: TRBJ2-2; V gene: TRBV19; D gene: TRBD2; CDR3 length: 17; CDR3 DNA: TGTGCCAGTACCCCACTAGCGGGGAGGTCTACCACCGGGGAGCTGTTTTTT; CDR3 protein: CASTPLAGRSTTGELFF
clone size: -; J gene: TRBJ2-2; V gene: TRBV6-6; D gene: TRBD1; CDR3 length: 15; CDR3 DNA: TGTGCCAGCAGTTACCCACAGGGGGGCACCGGGGAGCTGTTTTTT; CDR3 protein: CASSYPQGGTGELFF
clone size: few; J gene: TRBJ1-1; V gene: TRBV5-4; D gene: -; CDR3 length: 16; CDR3 DNA: TGTGCCAGCAGCTTGTCGTCCAGGGTCGACTCGGGTGAAGCTTTCTTT; CDR3 protein: CASSLSSRVDSGEAFF
clone size: -; J gene: TRBJ2-3; V gene: TRBV19; D gene: -; CDR3 length: 16; CDR3 DNA: TGTGCCAGTAGTATAGATCCGGGTTATGAGACAGATACGCAGTATTTT; CDR3 protein: CASSIDPGYETDTQYF
clone size: -; J gene: TRBJ2-1; V gene: TRBV7-9; D gene: -; CDR3 length: 15; CDR3 DNA: TGTGCCAGCAGGGGATGGAGGGGCGAGTACAATGAGCAGTTCTTC; CDR3 protein: CASRGWRGEYNEQFF
clone size: -; J gene: TRBJ2-7; V gene: TRBV5-6; D gene: TRBD1; CDR3 length: 14; CDR3 DNA: TGTGCCAGCAGCGGAGGGACAGGCACCTACGAGCAGTACTTC; CDR3 protein: CASSGGTGTYEQYF
clone size: -; J gene: TRBJ2-6; V gene: TRBV7-3; D gene: -; CDR3 length: 15; CDR3 DNA: TGTGCCAGCAGTACAGGAAACTCTGGGGCCAACGTCCTGACTTTC; CDR3 protein: CASSTGNSGANVLTF
clone size: -; J gene: TRBJ2-1; V gene: TRBV12-5; D gene: TRBD2; CDR3 length: 13; CDR3 DNA: TGTGCTAGTGGCCCCACCCCGACTAGCGGGGTGTTCTTC; CDR3 protein: CASGPTPTSGVFF
clone size: -; J gene: TRBJ1-4; V gene: TRBV27; D gene: -; CDR3 length: 15; CDR3 DNA: TGTGCCAGCAGTTTAAACAGGGACACTAATGAAAAACTGCTTTTT; CDR3 protein: CASSLNRDTNEKLLF
clone size: -; J gene: TRBJ2-1; V gene: TRBV11-3; D gene: -; CDR3 length: 15; CDR3 DNA: TGTGCCAGCAGCTTAGGTTCGAGTACGAGGAATGAGCAGTTCTTC; CDR3 protein: CASSLGSSTRNEQFF
clone size: -; J gene: TRBJ2-3; V gene: TRBV4-3; D gene: -; CDR3 length: 16; CDR3 DNA: TGCGCCAGCAGCCTAAAGGCAGGGGACTACACAGATACGCAGTATTTT; CDR3 protein: CASSLKAGDYTDTQYF
clone size: -; J gene: TRBJ2-7; V gene: TRBV24-1; D gene: TRBD1; CDR3 length: 15; CDR3 DNA: TGTGCCACCAGTGATCCGGGACAGGGCACCTACGAGCAGTACTTC; CDR3 protein: CATSDPGQGTYEQYF
clone size: -; J gene: TRBJ2-7; V gene: TRBV6-6; D gene: -; CDR3 length: 13; CDR3 DNA: TGTGCCACCCTCTCGACTGGCCTGAGAGAGCAGTACTTC; CDR3 protein: CATLSTGLREQYF